This is a list of T cell receptor beta chains from one sample in a study of blood T cell repertoires in COVID-19. TCRdb's table, derived via immunoSEQ multiplex PCR, lists solely in-frame clones and lacks some. The sample lists more than 130,000 clones, more than 80% seen once, with roughly 6.5% in the top ten. Sequenced input: peripheral blood. All receptors come from a human donor in a cohort sampled during active COVID-19. CDR3s include the opening cysteine and the closing phenylalanine or tryptophan. A D gene is named only where the DNA matches it firmly. Clone size is shown for a subset of rows, as once, few, many or a class of expanded clone.

>TRBJ1-2|.|TRBV9|.
TGTGCCAGCAGCGTAGCGGCGGAATCTAACTATGGCTACACCTTC
CASSVAAESNYGYTF
>TRBJ2-6|.|TRBV19|.
TGTGCCAGTATCTCAGAGGCAGGGATAAGGTCTGGGGCCAACGTCCTGACTTTC
CASISEAGIRSGANVLTF
>TRBJ1-3|.|TRBV27|.
TGTGCCAGCAGCAGATCAGGGTTCTCTGGAAACACCATATATTTT
CASSRSGFSGNTIYF
>TRBJ1-2|.|TRBV11-1|.
TGTGCCAGCAGCCCCCTTGGGGCGCGTCCATATGGCTACACCTTC
CASSPLGARPYGYTF
>TRBJ1-2|.|TRBV7-5|.
TGTGCCAGAAGCTTAGGTAGCTACACCTTC
CARSLGSYTF
>TRBJ1-6|.|TRBV18|.
TGTGCCAGCTCACCACAAACTCCCTATAATTCACCCCTCCACTTT
CASSPQTPYNSPLHF
>TRBJ2-1|.|TRBV5-1|.
TGCGCCAGCAGGTCCGGGAGCGGTGAATCCTACAATGAGCAGTTCTTC
CASRSGSGESYNEQFF
>TRBJ2-1|TRBD1|TRBV18|.
TGTGCCAGCTCAGGAAAACAGGGGTCCTACAATGAGCAGTTCTTC
CASSGKQGSYNEQFF
>TRBJ2-5|TRBD2|TRBV2|.
TGTGCCACCGCCTCGGGGGTATATAGCGGGGGCGGGGGAGAGACCCAGTACTTC
CATASGVYSGGGGETQYF
>TRBJ2-4|.|TRBV19|.
TGTGCCAGTAGTCCCTCCGAACAGGGAGCTGTCGACATTCAGTACTTC
CASSPSEQGAVDIQYF
>TRBJ2-3|TRBD2|TRBV19|once
TGTGCCAGTAGTATAAGCCCCGGGGGGTCTAGCACAGATACGCAGTATTTT
CASSISPGGSSTDTQYF
>TRBJ1-1|TRBD1|TRBV5-1|.
TGCGCCAGCAGCCCTTCCGGGACAGGGGCGATTGAAGCTTTCTTT
CASSPSGTGAIEAFF
>TRBJ2-1|TRBD2|TRBV6-5|once
TGTGCCAGCAGTCAACTAGCGAGGTACAATGAGCAGTTCTTC
CASSQLARYNEQFF
>TRBJ1-6|.|TRBV3-1/TRBV3-2|.
TGTGCCAGCAGCCATTCAATCCTTTCAGGGAACAATTTAGTGCCCCTCCACTTT
CASSHSILSGNNLVPLHF
>TRBJ2-7|.|TRBV3-1/TRBV3-2|.
TGTGCCAGCAGCCAAGAAAGGAGCTCCTACGAGCAGTACTTC
CASSQERSSYEQYF
>TRBJ2-3|.|TRBV5-4|.
TGTGCCAGCAACCCAAGGGGGGGTTCAGATACGCAGTATTTT
CASNPRGGSDTQYF
>TRBJ2-1|TRBD2|TRBV18|.
TGTGCCAGCTCACCGAGTGGCGGGAGGGGGAATGAGCAGTTCTTC
CASSPSGGRGNEQFF
>TRBJ2-3|TRBD2|TRBV11-3|.
TGTGCCAGCAGCTTAGACGGCCGGCGGGGGGGAACAGATACGCAGTATTTT
CASSLDGRRGGTDTQYF
>TRBJ1-4|.|TRBV7-2|.
TGTGCCAGCAGCTTGGGCAGGGGATCTAATGAAAAACTGTTTTTT
CASSLGRGSNEKLFF
>TRBJ1-6|TRBD1|TRBV6-5|.
TGTGCCAGCACGGGGACCGGGACAGGGAATTCACCCCTCCACTTT
CASTGTGTGNSPLHF
>TRBJ2-2|TRBD2|TRBV6-6|.
TGTGCCAGCGGGGCCGGACTAGCGAACACCGGGGAGCTGTTTTTT
CASGAGLANTGELFF
>TRBJ2-2|.|TRBV18|.
TGTGCCAGCTCACCAACGACTAATTCCCGGGAGCTGTTTTTT
CASSPTTNSRELFF
>TRBJ1-5|.|TRBV5-5|.
TGTGCCAGCAGCTTGGTGACGGGAGCTTTACAGCCCCAGCATTTT
CASSLVTGALQPQHF
>TRBJ2-5|.|TRBV5-1|.
TGCGCCAGCAGCTTACCGAGGGGGTTCCAAGAGACCCAGTACTTC
CASSLPRGFQETQYF
>TRBJ2-4|.|TRBV21-1|.
TGTGCCAGCAGCAACCTGACCAGGCCCCTAGCCAAAAACATTCAGTACTTC
CASSNLTRPLAKNIQYF
>TRBJ1-2|.|TRBV2|.
TGTGCCAGCAGTCTTGACAGTTTCGGTGGCTACACCTTC
CASSLDSFGGYTF
>TRBJ1-2|.|TRBV6-5|.
TGTGCCAGCGGTTTTAGCGGCGGACGGGACTATGGCTACACCTTC
CASGFSGGRDYGYTF
>TRBJ1-1|TRBD1|TRBV9|.
TGTGCCAGCAGCGCAGTACAGGGGTTGGACACTGAAGCTTTCTTT
CASSAVQGLDTEAFF
>TRBJ1-5|TRBD1|TRBV7-6|.
TGTGCCAGCAGTAGTACAGGGGACAGTCAGCCCCAGCATTTT
CASSSTGDSQPQHF
>TRBJ2-3|TRBD2|TRBV11-3|once
TGTGCCAGCAGCCCCGGGGCGGGGGGCGGCACAGATACGCAGTATTTT
CASSPGAGGGTDTQYF
>TRBJ2-2|.|TRBV4-2|many
TGTGCCAGCAGCCAAATCTTGGGAGGCCTTGCAGATGGGACCGGGGAGCTGTTTTTT
CASSQILGGLADGTGELFF
>TRBJ1-2|.|TRBV11-2|.
TGTGCCAGCAGCTTATTGAGGTCTGGCTACACCTTC
CASSLLRSGYTF
>TRBJ1-1|TRBD1|TRBV19|once
TGTGCCAGTAGTATAGATGAGGGGGCAAACACTGAAGCTTTCTTT
CASSIDEGANTEAFF
>TRBJ1-2|.|TRBV27|.
TGTGCCAGCAGGCAGGGCCCAGAGGTGTTCTATGGCTACACCTTC
CASRQGPEVFYGYTF
>TRBJ2-3|.|TRBV7-2|.
TGTGCCAGCAGCTTGCGACAATACACAGATACGCAGTATTTT
CASSLRQYTDTQYF
>TRBJ2-3|.|TRBV27|.
TGTGCCCCCCTGTGCCTATTCGTCACAGATACGCAGTATTTT
CAPLCLFVTDTQYF
>TRBJ2-7|.|TRBV28|.
TGTGCCAGCAGGACGGGCTTGGACAAGCAGTACTTC
CASRTGLDKQYF